The present entry profiles one T cell receptor beta chain with its context. Its specificity is not known. The data originate from a study of cytomegalovirus exposure and HLA in healthy donors. Study summary: An early data release held tens of millions of unique TCRs from HLA-typed donors.

It was with 60 Vbeta and 13 Jbeta primers that the PCR ran. Generated by immunoSEQ multiplex PCR, the TCRdb table keeps only in-frame clones and is missing some. Here the sample spans about 150,000 clones, 80% being singletons. Overall study results and limits: Through in vitro validation, three CMV-associated chains were shown to be specific for CMV antigens.

Deletions cut 6 bases from V and 5 bases from J, with 11 bases between. Germline lookup yields CDR1 MNHNY and CDR2 SVGAGI (reference sequence). The CDR3 is 13 amino acids. The rearrangement links TRBV6-6 to TRBJ2-1; D is unresolved. The TCR was taken from a man aged 30 to 39 in good health and CMV-seropositive. Sample: PBMCs. The CDR3 reads CASSSTVDNEQFF. In nucleotides, the CDR3 is TGTGCCAGCAGCTCGACTGTAGACAATGAGCAGTTCTTC.